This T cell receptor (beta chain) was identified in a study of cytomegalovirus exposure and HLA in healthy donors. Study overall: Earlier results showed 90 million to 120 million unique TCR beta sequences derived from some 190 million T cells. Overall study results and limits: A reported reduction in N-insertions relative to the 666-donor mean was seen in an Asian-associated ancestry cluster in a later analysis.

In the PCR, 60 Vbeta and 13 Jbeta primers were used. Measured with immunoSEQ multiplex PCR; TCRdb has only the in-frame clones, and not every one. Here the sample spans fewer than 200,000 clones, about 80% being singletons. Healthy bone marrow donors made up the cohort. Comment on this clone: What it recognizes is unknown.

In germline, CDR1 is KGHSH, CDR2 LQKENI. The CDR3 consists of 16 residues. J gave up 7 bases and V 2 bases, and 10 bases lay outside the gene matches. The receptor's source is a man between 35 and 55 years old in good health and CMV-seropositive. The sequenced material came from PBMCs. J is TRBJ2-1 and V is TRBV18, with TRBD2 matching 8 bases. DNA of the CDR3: TGTGCCAGCTCACCATATCGCGGGGGGATTGGGAATGAGCAGTTCTTC. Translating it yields CASSPYRGGIGNEQFF.